This TCR beta chain was identified during a study of low-dose radiotherapy and immunotherapy resistance in tumors. Study-wide background: Every 2 weeks, cohort 1 got 0.5 Gy, reaching 6.5 Gy to the planning target volume. A dose of 1 Gy per fraction every two weeks went to Cohort 2, totaling 13 Gy over 26 weeks. Patients were treated with intravenous nivolumab at 240 mg every two weeks and were also dosed with ipilimumab at 1 mg/kg every six weeks.

Covering alpha and beta chains, TRAV- and TRBV-specific primers were used for the first-strand cDNA. TCR amplification used about 20 PCR cycles, a constant-region primer and a V-primer adapter. Each CDR3 protein gets one entry after TCRdb re-called the reads with MiXCR. Of tens of thousands of distinct CDR3 sequences in the sample, 9.4% were seen once. Time point here: before trial treatment. Donors were given nivolumab, ipilimumab, aspirin, low-dose cyclophosphamide and low-dose radiotherapy. With 1 base clipped from V and 3 bases from J, the junction kept 2 bases outside the gene matches. The length of the CDR3 is 14 residues. The germline CDR1 and CDR2 sequences are MDHEN and SYDVKM. This clonotype was seen at least ten times.

The chain uses TRBV28 and TRBJ1-2, with 7 nucleotides matching TRBD1. The receptor was isolated from a male donor with prostate cancer. The material sequenced was PBMCs, taken before treatment. The CDR3 protein is CASSLSGTDYGYTF. The CDR3 region has the DNA TGTGCCAGCAGTTTATCCGGGACAGACTATGGCTACACCTTC.